The text below deals with one T cell receptor beta chain. The antigen it binds to is not known. No base qualities exist here, and no much larger clone lies one base off it. This was a case-control study nested in a cohort of healthcare workers in London, UK, who had nasopharyngeal swab PCR tests and blood samples taken every week. Healthcare workers were enrolled in the week of the UK lockdown, from 23 to 31 March 2020, and were followed every week for up to about 15 weeks. The data stem from a study of early T cells in non-severe SARS-CoV-2 infection (dated by TCRdb to the early 2020s). About the investigation overall: TCR sequencing used bulk RNA from unsorted whole blood, so alpha and beta chains could not be paired.

General study outcomes and caveats: VDJdb matching was skewed toward anti-spike CD8 responses and likely underestimated virus-specific expansions by missing private and CD4 specificities.

Based on the germline V gene, the CDR1 and CDR2 sequences are MDHEN and SYDVKM. From the cysteine up to the phenylalanine, the CDR3 has a length of 12 residues. Only the CDR3 DNA is retained, 36 bases long and in frame from the first base. V is reduced by 2 bases and J by 7 bases, leaving a spacing of 9 bases between them. Library preparation employed 5' RACE. Sequencing took place on a NextSeq 500. In the TCR library protocol, unique molecular identifiers were attached to individual cDNA molecules to correct for PCR bias and sequencing error. Both TCR alpha and beta chains were sequenced, and tight co-correlation was observed between alpha and beta sequence abundances in each sample. Processing in the source paper ran as follows. V gene, J gene and CDR3 annotation of TCR sequences was performed with Decombinator V4. Expanded TCRs were defined as changing significantly between any two time points under a Poisson model with p below 0.0001. TCR abundances were normalised to the total number of TCRs sequenced per sample and expressed as counts per million. MAIT TCRs were defined by TRAV1-2 paired with TRAJ12, TRAJ20 or TRAJ33, and iNKT TCRs by TRAV10 paired with TRAJ18. A search of VDJdb, accessed on 1 November 2021, was run for TCRs annotated to CMV, EBV and SARS-CoV-2, with TCRs annotated for multiple antigens excluded. The public sequencing data were trimmed at Q25 with fastp and processed into clonotypes with MiXCR by TCRdb, which kept only in-frame beta chains. CDR3 protein duplicates are merged, each entry listing the most common genes and DNA. TCRdb assigned the V and J calls; the authors' analysis was not used. For this sample the table gives around 40,000 distinct CDR3 sequences, of which roughly 6.8% were detected only once. The ten largest account for approximately 24% of the sample.

The chain joins TRBV28 to TRBJ2-7; the D gene remains uncertain. Sequencing was performed on whole blood, taken at baseline. The clonotype was recovered from an adult who was a healthcare worker with PCR-confirmed SARS-CoV-2 infection or an uninfected control (not recorded which). DNA sequence: TGTGCCAGCAGTTTAGAATGGCGGGAGCAGTACTTC. This translates into CASSLEWREQYF.